The present T cell receptor beta chain was sequenced within a study of T cells in localized non-small cell lung cancer. Notes on this clone: Antigen unknown.

Trimming took 1 base from V and 3 from J, leaving 3 bases between them. Germline CDR1 SGHVT, CDR2 SQSDAQ. The CDR3 is made up of 13 amino acids. Repertoires were generated with immunoSEQ multiplex PCR, while TCRdb's copy carries only in-frame clones and drops some. The sample holds over 25,000 clones, roughly 91% seen once. The study's findings and limits: Longer overall survival was associated with a higher density of T cells in the blood. Paired adjacent lung recovered a median roughly 54 of the top 100 tumor clones. In uninvolved adjacent lung, T cell clonality reached its highest value, exceeding tumor. Sequencing, confined to only one tumor region, leaves heterogeneity possible.

The TCR sequence derives from a woman aged 35-75 years with stage I lung adenocarcinoma. This material consisted of peripheral blood, taken before any cancer treatment. The chain uses TRBV7-4 and TRBJ1-4, with D uncertain. The CDR3 DNA reads TGTGCCAGCAGCTTAGAAGCTAATGAAAAACTGTTTTTT. Amino acids: CASSLEANEKLFF.